Listed here are 14 T cell receptor beta chains from one sample, sequenced in a study of T cells in narcolepsy. Clones were sequenced by immunoSEQ multiplex PCR, and TCRdb holds only the in-frame ones, with some missing. The sample consists of fewer than 15,000 clones, 85% to 90% of them appearing once. The source material was CD45RA- memory CD4+ T cells from PBMCs. The origin of the receptors is a human donor with narcolepsy.

This chain joins TRBV9 and TRBJ2-7, with D perhaps matching TRBD1 (6 bases). Germline-derived CDR1 and CDR2 are SGDLS and YYNGEE. Trimming removed 0 bases from V and 0 bases from J, with 7 bases in between. This CDR3 comprises 14 residues. The CDR3 bases are TGTGCCAGCAGCGTAGGGGGGCTCTCCTACGAGCAGTACTTC. Translating it yields CASSVGGLSYEQYF.

The chain uses TRBV18 and TRBJ1-1; 8 bases map to TRBD1. J lost 7 bases, V lost 2 bases, and 3 bases had no gene match. This CDR3 has 13 residues. Germline V gene data show CDR1 as KGHSH and CDR2 as LQKENI. CDR3 coding DNA: TGTGCCAGCTCACCATCAGGGGGCTATGAAGCTTTCTTT. Translation: CASSPSGGYEAFF.

The chain is built from TRBV5-6 and TRBJ2-2; no clear D gene. Germline V gives CDR1 SGHDT, CDR2 YYEEEE. CDR3 length: 13 residues. Trimming removed 4 bases at V and 3 bases at J, with 7 bases between. The CDR3 sequence is CASSPVYTGELFF. In DNA form, the CDR3 reads TGTGCCAGCAGCCCAGTTTACACCGGGGAGCTGTTTTTT. Based on the CDR3 plus reference TRBV5-6 and TRBJ2-2, the full variable domain is DAGVTQSPTHLIKTRGQQVTLRCSPKSGHDTVSWYQQALGQGPQFIFQYYEEEERQRGNFPDRFSGHQFPNYSSELNVNALLLGDSALYLCASSPVYTGELFFGEGSRLTVL.

In this sample, this clone turned up once. The chain couples TRBV7-3 to TRBJ2-6; perhaps TRBD2 as D (6 bases). Germline V gene lookup returns CDR1 SGHTA and CDR2 FQGTGA. This CDR3 has 16 amino acids. Trimming stripped 5 bases from V and 4 bases from J, with 15 bases between. Written as DNA, the CDR3 is TGTGCCAGCAGCGACCCGGGACTCCCCGGGGCCAACGTCCTGACTTTC. This sequence encodes CASSDPGLPGANVLTF.

The chain combines TRBV19 with TRBJ2-1, with 11 nucleotides matching TRBD1. Germline CDR1 LNHDA, CDR2 SQIVND (reference sequence). J lost 8 bases, V lost 7 bases, and 13 bases had no gene match. CDR3 length: 16 amino acids. This CDR3 is CASTRTGGTRVYEQFF. The CDR3 DNA sequence: TGTGCCAGTACCCGGACAGGGGGCACTCGGGTTTATGAGCAGTTCTTC.

The V and J genes are TRBV6-5 and TRBJ1-5; the D gene is possibly TRBD1 (5 bases). The CDR3 contains 14 residues. Germline CDR1 reads MNHEY; CDR2 reads SVGAGI. V was pared by 3 bases and J by 7 bases, with 13 bases between. The CDR3 is CASSYQGGHQPQHF. CDR3 nucleotide sequence: TGTGCCAGCAGTTATCAGGGAGGGCACCAGCCCCAGCATTTT.

CDR3 amino acids: CASSYSDRSLSDTQYF. The DNA for the CDR3 is TGTGCCAGCAGTTACTCGGACAGGTCTCTTTCGGATACGCAGTATTTT. V usage is TRBV6-5 and J usage is TRBJ2-3; TRBD1 matches 7 bases. The junction had 9 bases not matched to a gene; V was cut back by 0 bases and J by 6 bases. Germline CDR1 MNHEY, CDR2 SVGAGI. This CDR3 has 16 amino acids.

DNA for the CDR3: TGTGCCAGCTCACCTAAGGTTGCAGGGGACTCCTACGAGCAGTACTTC. Translating it yields CASSPKVAGDSYEQYF. V usage is TRBV18 and J usage is TRBJ2-7, with D possibly being TRBD1 (6 bases). CDR1 is KGHSH, CDR2 LQKENI, per germline. The CDR3 consists of 16 residues. Trimming removed 3 bases from V and 0 bases from J, with 15 bases in between.

The chain has TRBV19 and TRBJ2-3, with 8 bases aligning to TRBD2. The CDR3 runs 15 residues. V was clipped by 5 bases and J by 5 bases; unmatched bases: 9. Germline CDR1 reads LNHDA; CDR2 reads SQIVND (reference sequence). The CDR3 nucleotides are TGTGCCAGTAGTGACGAAGCGGGAGTCGGAGATACGCAGTATTTT. Translating gives CASSDEAGVGDTQYF. The whole variable domain, filled in from reference TRBV19 and TRBJ2-3, reads DGGITQSPKYLFRKEGQNVTLSCEQNLNHDAMYWYRQDPGQGLRLIYYSQIVNDFQKGDIAEGYSVSREKKESFPLTVTSAQKNPTAFYLCASSDEAGVGDTQYFGPGTRLTVL.

The chain combines TRBV9 with TRBJ2-2, with D unclear. The CDR3 covers 15 residues. The V and J ends lost 1 base and 4 bases respectively, with 11 bases between them. CDR1 is SGDLS and CDR2 is YYNGEE in the germline V gene. The DNA for the CDR3 is TGTGCCAGCAGCGTAAGCACTCAACTCACCGGGGAGCTGTTTTTT. This codes for CASSVSTQLTGELFF.

The chain links TRBV10-1 to TRBJ2-1; D remains ambiguous. The CDR3 sequence is 16 residues long. Germline V gene sequence: CDR1 WNHNN, CDR2 SYGVQD (reference sequence). Trimming left V 3 bases short and J 4 bases short, with 16 bases between. The CDR3 DNA follows: TGCGCCAGCAGTGAACCAAGCTATTCGCATTACAATGAGCAGTTCTTC. It is translated as CASSEPSYSHYNEQFF.

V and J are TRBV30 and TRBJ1-4; 8 bases line up with TRBD1. The J segment lost 6 bases and the V segment lost 3 bases, leaving 9 bases of the junction unmatched. The germline CDR1 and CDR2 sequences are GTSNPN and SVGIG (reference sequence). This CDR3 comprises 15 residues. This CDR3 reads CAWSVKTGAHEKLFF. DNA of the CDR3: TGTGCCTGGAGCGTCAAGACAGGGGCTCATGAAAAACTGTTTTTT.

The table lists this clone with a few counts. The rearrangement uses TRBV19 and TRBJ1-2; 7 bases line up with TRBD1. Germline V gene data show CDR1 as LNHDA and CDR2 as SQIVND (reference sequence). J was trimmed by 3 bases and V by 7 bases; bases with no gene match: 8. This CDR3 comprises 14 residues. CDR3 loop: CASKETGLDYGYTF. The CDR3 nucleotides read TGTGCCAGTAAAGAGACAGGGTTGGACTATGGCTACACCTTC.

The V gene is TRBV7-9, the J gene TRBJ1-2; 10 bases fit TRBD1. The CDR3 spans 15 residues. V dropped 6 bases and J dropped 1; count of bases not matched to a gene: 5. Germline CDR1 SEHNR, CDR2 FQNEAQ (reference sequence). In nucleotides, the CDR3 is TGTGCCAGCAGGTTCGGGACAGGGGTTAACTATGGCTACACCTTC. Translating gives CASRFGTGVNYGYTF.